The sequence of this T cell receptor (beta chain) was determined in a study of early T cells in non-severe SARS-CoV-2 infection. Germline CDR1 reads MNHEY; CDR2 reads SVGEGT. The CDR3 spans 16 residues. With 2 bases removed from V and 6 bases from J, the gap between germline ends came to 16 bases. TCRdb reprocessed the 5' RACE reads via MiXCR and lists one record per CDR3 protein. The data contain 40,000 to 45,000 distinct CDR3 sequences, about 12% of them singletons. Sequencing was done on a sample of whole blood. The chain has TRBV6-2 or TRBV6-3 and TRBJ2-2; D not certain. This receptor was obtained from an adult who was a healthcare worker with PCR-confirmed SARS-CoV-2 infection or an uninfected control (not recorded which). In DNA form, the CDR3 reads TGTGCCAGCAGTTACCCCCACGGATCCGACGCCGGGGAGCTGTTTTTT. Residues: CASSYPHGSDAGELFF.